The text below deals with one T cell receptor (beta chain). The antigen is unknown. The data are from a study of cytomegalovirus exposure and HLA in healthy donors. CDR1 GTSNPN and CDR2 SVGIG come from the germline V gene (reference sequence). After removal of 6 bases from V and 5 bases from J, the junction contained 3 bases not matched to a gene. This CDR3 is 12 amino acids long. General study results and limits: Exclusion applied to some V segments, including TRBV6-2 and TRBV6-3, as they were indistinguishable. Productive status was seen about 90% or about 30% of the time for most TCR beta V segments in an earlier analysis. A later analysis linked a missense variant in DCLRE1C to the trimming of TCR beta V and J genes.

Whereas donors were nominally healthy upon sampling, unrecorded immune exposures were probable. 60 Vbeta and 13 Jbeta primers were used in PCR. Produced via immunoSEQ multiplex PCR; TCRdb's table is partial and in-frame only. The table has around 200,000 clones, over 65% seen once. The gene calls are TRBV30 and TRBJ1-2; 10 positions agree with TRBD1. The sequenced sample was PBMCs. This clonotype was sampled from a man aged 35 to 55 in good health and CMV-seronegative. The CDR3, as DNA: TGTGCCTGCGCGGGACAGGGGTATGGCTACACCTTC. Residues: CACAGQGYGYTF.